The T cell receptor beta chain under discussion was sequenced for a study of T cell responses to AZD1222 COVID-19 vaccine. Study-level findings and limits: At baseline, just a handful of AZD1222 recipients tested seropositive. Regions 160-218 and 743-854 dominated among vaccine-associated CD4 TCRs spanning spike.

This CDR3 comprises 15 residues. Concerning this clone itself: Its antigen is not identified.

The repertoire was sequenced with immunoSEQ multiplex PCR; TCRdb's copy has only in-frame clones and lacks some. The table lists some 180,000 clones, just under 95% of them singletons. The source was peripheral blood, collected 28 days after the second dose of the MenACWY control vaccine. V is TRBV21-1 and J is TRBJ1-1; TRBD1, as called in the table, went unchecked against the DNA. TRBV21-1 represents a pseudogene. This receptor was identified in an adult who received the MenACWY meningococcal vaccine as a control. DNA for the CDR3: TGTGCCAGCAGCAAGGGACAGCCGATGAACACTGAAGCTTTCTTT. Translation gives CASSKGQPMNTEAFF.